Below, one T cell receptor beta chain is given with its context. Other nucleotide sequences from this sample produce the same CDR3. This sample was included in a study of blood T cell repertoires in COVID-19. Original data processing: It was from reference gene primer amplification that nucleated cell counts were estimated. The assay was immunoSEQ multiplex PCR, and TCRdb's table has in-frame clones only and misses some. The DNA gave D and trimming, while V, J and clone size come from that table. The data show approximately 160,000 clones, roughly 73% seen once. The CDR3 sequence is 16 residues long. CDR1 is SGHVS, CDR2 FQNEAQ, per germline. Trimming pared 0 bases from V and 2 bases from J, leaving 11 bases between.

The source of this sequence is a man between 65 and 85 years old with acute or convalescent COVID-19. The chain recombines TRBV7-8 with TRBJ2-1; D might be TRBD2 (6 bases). What was sequenced was peripheral blood. The CDR3 DNA sequence: TGTGCCAGCAGCTTAGCTGTGGGGGGTGCCTACAATGAGCAGTTCTTC. Translating gives CASSLAVGGAYNEQFF.